This section outlines one T cell receptor beta chain sequence together with its context. Its antigen is still unknown. While the first cohort had over 650 subjects, the donors belonged to the separate validation cohort of more than 95 subjects. This specimen comes from a study of cytomegalovirus exposure and HLA in healthy donors. Study-level results: Cytomegalovirus association was listed for 170 or so TCR beta chains.

Sequenced by immunoSEQ multiplex PCR; TCRdb stores in-frame clones only, minus some. The table records tens of thousands of clones, more than 80% of them present only once. The CDR3 is 13 residues long. The V segment lost 0 bases and the J segment 6 bases; nucleotides outside the gene matches: 1. The germline V gene has CDR1 SGHDT and CDR2 YYEEEE. Sequenced sample: PBMCs. This chain connects TRBV5-6 to TRBJ1-2; 8 bases match TRBD1. The sequence was obtained from a man younger than 35 in good health and CMV-seronegative. The CDR3 reads CASSLVTGDGYTF. In DNA, the CDR3 is TGTGCCAGCAGCTTGGTGACAGGGGATGGCTACACCTTC.